The TCR beta chain under discussion was sequenced for a study of glioma-infiltrating T cells. Using RNA template, CDR3s of TCR alpha and beta were amplified with iRepertoire arm-PCR. In TCRdb, the multiplex PCR reads were re-called with MiXCR into one record per CDR3 protein. In the table there are more than 350,000 distinct CDR3 sequences, less than 50% of which are singletons. Trimming at V came to 4 bases and at J to 0 bases, leaving 7 bases not matched to a gene. This CDR3 has 16 residues. The V gene's germline CDR1 is DFQATT and CDR2 SNEGSKA (reference sequence). To note about this clonotype: Its antigen is unknown.

Points from the study as a whole: Non-neoplastic patients had below-expected tissue-blood divergence, while all gliomas exceeded expectation.

The sequencing input was glioma tissue, nonneoplastic brain tissue, or PBMCs (not recorded which). The chain has TRBV20-1 and TRBJ2-1; 9 bases align to TRBD1. The TCR originated in a human donor with low-grade glioma or glioblastoma, undergoing nonglioma brain surgery, or in good health (not recorded which). CDR3 loop: CSATRQGVSSYNEQFF. The DNA for the CDR3 is TGCAGTGCTACCAGACAGGGGGTAAGCTCCTACAATGAGCAGTTCTTC.